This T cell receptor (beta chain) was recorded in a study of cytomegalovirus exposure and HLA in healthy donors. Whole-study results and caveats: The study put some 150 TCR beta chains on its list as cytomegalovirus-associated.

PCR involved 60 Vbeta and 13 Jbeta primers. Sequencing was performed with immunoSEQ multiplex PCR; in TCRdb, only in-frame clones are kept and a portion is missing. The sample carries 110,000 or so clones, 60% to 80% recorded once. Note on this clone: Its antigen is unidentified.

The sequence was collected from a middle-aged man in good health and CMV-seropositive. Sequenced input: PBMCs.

Here the CDR3 reads CASSLGQAPASTDTQYF. The CDR3 region has the DNA TGTGCCAGCAGCTTGGGGCAGGCCCCGGCTAGCACAGATACGCAGTATTTT. The V and J genes are TRBV5-8 and TRBJ2-3; D call uncertain. This CDR3 has 17 amino acids. Trimming pared 0 bases from V and 0 bases from J, leaving 14 bases between. Germline assignment: CDR1 SGHTS and CDR2 YDEGEE.